These T cell receptor beta chains were read from a single sample in a study of chemoradiotherapy in HPV16-positive cancers. The table came from immunoSEQ multiplex PCR; TCRdb's copy has only in-frame clones and leaves some out. This table has about 8,700 clones, around 74% appearing once. Collection of the sample occurred from a patient who underwent chemoradiotherapy. The receptors were gathered from a human donor with HPV-associated anogenital cancer. Each CDR3 is given with its conserved first and last residue. A D gene is named only where the DNA matches it firmly. Size is stated for part of the rows, as once, few or many counts, or as a class when the clone is expanded.

j_call,clone_size,d_call,v_call,cdr3_aa,cdr3_nt
TRBJ1-6,once,-,TRBV5-1,CASSLLGTPNSPLHF,TGCGCCAGCAGCTTGTTGGGGACACCGAATTCACCCCTCCACTTT
TRBJ2-7,-,TRBD2,TRBV28,CASSLEARERAYEQYF,TGTGCCAGCAGTTTAGAGGCGCGGGAGAGGGCCTACGAGCAGTACTTC
TRBJ2-1,-,TRBD1,TRBV4-1,CASSQAGGFDNEQFF,TGCGCCAGCAGCCAAGCAGGGGGCTTCGACAATGAGCAGTTCTTC
TRBJ2-1,-,TRBD2,TRBV28,CASRKAGDSYNEQFF,TGTGCCAGCAGGAAAGCGGGAGATTCCTACAATGAGCAGTTCTTC
TRBJ2-7,-,-,TRBV11-2,CASSPRSFSYEQYF,TGTGCCAGCAGCCCCCGCTCATTTTCCTACGAGCAGTACTTC
TRBJ2-1,-,TRBD2,TRBV6-1,CASGGLAGFDEQFF,TGTGCCAGCGGGGGACTAGCGGGTTTCGATGAGCAGTTCTTC
TRBJ1-4,-,-,TRBV21-1,CASSPGQSFNEKLFF,TGTGCCAGCAGCCCCGGACAGTCTTTTAATGAAAAACTGTTTTTT
TRBJ2-7,few,TRBD2,TRBV7-2,CASSRLAGAYEQYF,TGTGCCAGCAGCCGACTAGCGGGAGCCTACGAGCAGTACTTC
TRBJ2-3,-,-,TRBV7-6,CASSLTGIRDTQYF,TGTGCCAGCAGCCTCACTGGAATCCGAGATACGCAGTATTTT
TRBJ2-5,once,TRBD2,TRBV9,CASSASSGVTRRETQYF,TGTGCCAGCAGCGCTTCTAGCGGAGTCACCCGACGGGAGACCCAGTACTTC
TRBJ2-7,-,-,TRBV5-8,CASSPGTALDHEQYF,TGTGCCAGCAGCCCAGGGACCGCTTTGGACCACGAGCAGTACTTC
TRBJ2-1,-,-,TRBV7-9,CASRDGGDEQFF,TGTGCCAGCAGGGATGGGGGTGATGAGCAGTTCTTC
TRBJ1-2,few,TRBD1,TRBV28,CASSSHAGGIGGYTF,TGTGCCAGCAGCTCCCATGCAGGGGGCATTGGAGGCTACACCTTC
TRBJ1-6,-,-,TRBV7-8,CASSLVGQNYNSPLHF,TGTGCCAGCAGCTTAGTAGGCCAGAATTATAATTCACCCCTCCACTTT
TRBJ2-7,-,TRBD1,TRBV5-4,CASSKDRDLLEQYF,TGTGCCAGCAGCAAGGACAGGGATCTGCTCGAGCAGTACTTC
TRBJ1-1,-,-,TRBV7-2,CASSLQGDTEAFF,TGTGCCAGCAGCTTACAAGGAGACACTGAAGCTTTCTTT
TRBJ2-2,-,TRBD1,TRBV7-9,CASDFWTGYTGELFF,TGTGCCAGCGACTTTTGGACAGGGTACACCGGGGAGCTGTTTTTT
TRBJ1-1,few,-,TRBV5-6,CASSSGWVLKDTEAFF,TGTGCCAGCAGCTCCGGGTGGGTGTTGAAGGACACTGAAGCTTTCTTT
TRBJ2-5,once,-,TRBV10-3,CAISESNIPETQYF,TGTGCCATCAGTGAGTCGAACATTCCCGAGACCCAGTACTTC
TRBJ2-5,-,-,TRBV5-1,CASSLDRQETQYF,TGCGCCAGCAGCTTGGACAGGCAAGAGACCCAGTACTTC
TRBJ2-1,-,-,TRBV29-1,CSVVFRGDNEQFF,TGCAGCGTTGTCTTTAGGGGGGACAATGAGCAGTTCTTC
TRBJ2-2,-,TRBD2,TRBV7-6,CASRPASGNTGELFF,TGTGCCAGCAGGCCGGCTAGCGGGAACACCGGGGAGCTGTTTTTT
TRBJ2-3,-,TRBD1,TRBV2,CASRRTGGEDTQYF,TGTGCCAGCAGGAGGACAGGGGGCGAGGATACGCAGTATTTT
TRBJ1-3,few,-,TRBV6-4,CASSDNSDSGNTIYF,TGTGCCAGCAGTGACAACAGCGACTCTGGAAACACCATATATTTT
TRBJ2-7,-,-,TRBV4-3,CASSQDRTASKGYEQYF,TGCGCCAGCAGCCAAGATCGAACAGCCTCCAAGGGATACGAGCAGTACTTC
TRBJ1-2,-,TRBD1,TRBV4-1,CASSQEGTGGFYGYTF,TGCGCCAGCAGCCAAGAAGGAACAGGGGGATTCTATGGCTACACCTTC
TRBJ2-5,-,-,TRBV28,CASSLQGGVETQYF,TGTGCCAGCAGTTTACAAGGGGGGGTCGAGACCCAGTACTTC
TRBJ2-1,once,TRBD2,TRBV9,CASTLSLAGGEQFF,TGTGCCAGCACCTTGTCGTTAGCGGGAGGGGAGCAGTTCTTC
TRBJ2-5,-,-,TRBV4-2,CASSQGSGEGSETQYF,TGTGCCAGCAGCCAAGGGTCTGGCGAGGGCAGCGAGACCCAGTACTTC
TRBJ1-1,-,-,TRBV30,CAWSRLRVAAFF,TGTGCCTGGAGTCGTCTCAGGGTTGCAGCTTTCTTT
TRBJ1-1,once,TRBD1,TRBV6-5,CASSYSDRGGPEAFF,TGTGCCAGCAGTTACTCGGACAGGGGGGGACCTGAAGCTTTCTTT
TRBJ1-1,few,-,TRBV29-1,CSVDMAGMNTEAFF,TGCAGCGTTGATATGGCAGGTATGAACACTGAAGCTTTCTTT
TRBJ2-7,-,TRBD2,TRBV2,CASKAGTSGYEQYF,TGTGCCAGCAAGGCGGGGACTAGCGGGTACGAGCAGTACTTC
TRBJ1-2,-,-,TRBV10-3,CAISDLREQSF,TGTGCCATCAGTGATTTAAGGGAGCAAAGCTTC
TRBJ2-5,-,-,TRBV5-1,CASSPSALKETQYF,TGCGCCAGCAGCCCCTCTGCCCTCAAAGAGACCCAGTACTTC
TRBJ1-3,few,-,TRBV5-1,CASSSEQVGAYGNTIYF,TGCGCCAGCAGCTCGGAGCAAGTGGGGGCGTATGGAAACACCATATATTTT
TRBJ2-1,-,-,TRBV29-1,CSVEGARSYNEQFF,TGCAGCGTTGAAGGCGCCAGGTCCTACAATGAGCAGTTCTTC
TRBJ2-7,few,-,TRBV5-5,CASSYQGPLSEQYF,TGTGCCAGCAGCTACCAGGGCCCGCTCTCCGAGCAGTACTTC
TRBJ1-5,-,-,TRBV28,CASSSTSWGQGNQPQHF,TGTGCCAGCAGTTCGACCTCATGGGGGCAGGGAAATCAGCCCCAGCATTTT
TRBJ2-2,-,TRBD1,TRBV25-1,CASRPTGAGTGELFF,TGTGCCAGCAGGCCCACAGGGGCGGGCACCGGGGAGCTGTTTTTT
TRBJ2-7,few,TRBD1,TRBV19,CASSTPGQGDPYEQYF,TGTGCCAGTAGTACCCCGGGACAGGGGGATCCCTACGAGCAGTACTTC
TRBJ1-2,-,-,TRBV7-3,CASSSTGFGYTF,TGTGCCAGCAGCTCAACAGGGTTTGGCTACACCTTC
TRBJ2-7,-,TRBD1,TRBV28,CASSSGGFGTGAYEQYF,TGTGCCAGCAGTTCGGGTGGTTTCGGGACAGGGGCCTACGAGCAGTACTTC
TRBJ2-7,once,-,TRBV13,CASSLVYEQYF,TGTGCCAGCAGTCTAGTCTACGAGCAGTACTTC
TRBJ2-5,-,TRBD1,TRBV5-4,CASSPGTEETQYF,TGTGCCAGCAGCCCTGGGACAGAAGAGACCCAGTACTTC
TRBJ1-5,-,-,TRBV5-1,CASSSGPGQPQHF,TGCGCCAGCAGCTCGGGGCCAGGCCAGCCCCAGCATTTT
TRBJ2-7,-,TRBD2,TRBV6-6,CASRLLAEISYEQYF,TGTGCCAGCAGACTCCTAGCGGAAATCTCCTACGAGCAGTACTTC
TRBJ2-7,medium-sized,-,TRBV5-1,CASHPGQGRSYEQYF,TGCGCCAGCCACCCGGGGCAGGGAAGGTCCTACGAGCAGTACTTC
TRBJ1-4,few,-,TRBV27,CASSLLGVGEKLFF,TGTGCCAGCAGTTTATTAGGGGTTGGTGAAAAACTGTTTTTT
TRBJ1-2,few,-,TRBV19,CASSTTGSAGYTF,TGTGCCAGTAGTACGACAGGATCGGCTGGCTACACCTTC
TRBJ1-2,-,-,TRBV25-1,CASSAAGARSGYTF,TGTGCCAGCAGTGCCGCCGGGGCGCGGTCTGGCTACACCTTC
TRBJ2-1,-,-,TRBV7-3,CASSRSGVYYNEQFF,TGTGCCAGCAGCCGGTCCGGGGTCTACTACAATGAGCAGTTCTTC
TRBJ2-5,-,TRBD1,TRBV9,CASSVQGQGQETQYF,TGTGCCAGCAGCGTCCAAGGACAGGGCCAAGAGACCCAGTACTTC
TRBJ1-2,-,-,TRBV7-2,CASSLAGVGGYTF,TGTGCCAGCAGCTTAGCAGGGGTCGGTGGCTACACCTTC
TRBJ2-7,-,-,TRBV5-5,CASSLSTGSYEQYF,TGTGCCAGCAGCTTGAGTACAGGGAGCTACGAGCAGTACTTC
TRBJ2-5,-,-,TRBV5-1,CASSSGSGTRGGTQYF,TGCGCCAGCAGCTCTGGCTCGGGGACAAGAGGGGGGACCCAGTACTTC
TRBJ2-7,-,TRBD1,TRBV6-1,CASTGQVYEQYF,TGTGCCAGCACCGGACAGGTTTATGAGCAGTACTTC